Listed here are 31 T cell receptor beta chains from one sample, sequenced in a study of CD8 T cells in Susac syndrome. RNA totalling roughly 0.5 to 1 ug underwent reverse transcription with random hexamers. TCRdb called the immunoSEQ multiplex PCR reads again in MiXCR, with one record for every CDR3 protein. The profile shows 150,000 to 200,000 distinct CDR3 sequences, 90% to 95% of them singletons. The specimen sequenced was CD8+ T cells from PBMCs. These receptors were obtained from a human donor with multiple sclerosis.

The genes are TRBV7-9 and TRBJ1-2, with TRBD1 identical over 7 bases. Germline V CDR1 and CDR2: SEHNR, FQNEAQ (reference sequence). This CDR3 comprises 18 residues. Germline trimming cut 3 bases from V and 3 bases from J; bases unmatched to any gene: 16. Here the CDR3 reads CASSFGVRQGSFDYGYTF. As DNA, the CDR3 is TGTGCCAGCAGCTTCGGCGTGAGACAGGGAAGTTTTGACTATGGCTACACCTTC.

The chain recombines TRBV27 with TRBJ1-1, with 7 bases identical to TRBD1. The junction had 6 bases not matched to a gene; V was cut back by 5 bases and J by 0 bases. CDR1 and CDR2 from the germline V gene are MNHEY and SMNVEV (reference sequence). The CDR3 spans 15 residues. The CDR3 bases are TGTGCCAGCAGTCCGGTTCAGGGGGTGAACACTGAAGCTTTCTTT. Amino acids: CASSPVQGVNTEAFF.

The rearrangement joins TRBV20-1 to TRBJ1-6; D call uncertain. The CDR3 covers 14 residues. Trimming took 0 bases from V and 7 from J, leaving 10 bases between them. Germline CDR1 DFQATT, CDR2 SNEGSKA (reference sequence). Here the CDR3 DNA reads TGCAGTGCTAGAGATCTCGAGTCGAATTCACCCCTCCACTTT. Its protein product is CSARDLESNSPLHF.

The rearrangement joins TRBV20-1 to TRBJ1-1; no clear D gene. V dropped 0 bases and J dropped 1 base, with 12 bases sitting between them. The CDR3 is 15 amino acids. Germline V gene sequence: CDR1 DFQATT, CDR2 SNEGSKA (reference sequence). The CDR3 DNA sequence: TGCAGTGCTAGAGATATTGGAGATTGGAACACTGAAGCTTTCTTT. This gives the protein CSARDIGDWNTEAFF.

The V call is TRBV12-3 or TRBV12-4, the J call TRBJ2-5; maybe TRBD2 (6 bases). The V gene lost 6 bases and the J gene lost 4 bases, with 12 bases spanning the gap. The CDR3 runs to 13 residues. The CDR3 protein is CASRTGVLETQYF. CDR3 nucleotides: TGTGCCAGCAGAACGGGAGTGTTAGAGACCCAGTACTTC.

The V call is TRBV18, the J call TRBJ1-5, with a tentative D call TRBD1 (5 bases). Deletions cut 1 base from V and 5 bases from J, with 6 bases between. This CDR3 has 13 amino acids. CDR1 is KGHSH, CDR2 LQKENI, per germline. The CDR3 coding sequence is TGTGCCAGCTCACCACAGGGGTATCAGCCCCAGCATTTT. Amino acids: CASSPQGYQPQHF.

The chain is built from TRBV6-2 or TRBV6-3 and TRBJ2-3; D uncertain. Germline lookup yields CDR1 MNHEY and CDR2 SVGEGT. The V gene lost 3 bases and the J gene lost 4 bases, with 14 bases spanning the gap. This CDR3 is built from 15 residues. The CDR3 DNA reads as TGTGCCAGCAGTTATGGCCAAGGCGCGGCAGATACGCAGTATTTT. This gives the protein CASSYGQGAADTQYF.

The V call is TRBV27, the J call TRBJ2-2, with a tentative D call TRBD2 (5 bases). This CDR3 is 14 amino acids long. Trimming removed 10 bases from V and 7 bases from J, with 19 bases in between. The V gene's germline CDR1 is MNHEY and CDR2 SMNVEV (reference sequence). This CDR3 is CATRRWGAIGELFF. The CDR3 region has the DNA TGTGCCACCCGCCGGTGGGGAGCGATCGGGGAGCTGTTTTTT.

The CDR3: CSVEAGNTGELFF. CDR3 nucleotide sequence: TGCAGCGTTGAAGCCGGGAACACCGGGGAGCTGTTTTTT. The chain is built from TRBV29-1 and TRBJ2-2; D is undetermined. The CDR3 has 13 residues. The V and J ends lost 1 base and 1 base respectively, with 4 bases between them. Germline CDR1 and CDR2: SQVTM and ANQGSEA.

The gene calls are TRBV12-3 or TRBV12-4 and TRBJ2-7; tentatively, D is TRBD2 (5 bases). This CDR3 region has 16 residues. Trimming left V 1 base short and J 5 bases short, with 18 bases between. Here the CDR3 reads CASSLDEGLVGDEQYF. DNA of the CDR3: TGTGCCAGCAGTTTAGATGAAGGACTCGTGGGCGACGAGCAGTACTTC.

This clonotype is a singleton in its sample. This chain uses TRBV20-1 with TRBJ1-5; D unresolved. This CDR3 has 16 amino acids. Germline-derived CDR1 and CDR2 are DFQATT and SNEGSKA (reference sequence). Trimming stripped 1 base from V and 3 bases from J, with 16 bases between. CDR3 bases: TGCAGTGCTAGAGTAACCGCAGAAGATTACAATCAGCCCCAGCATTTT. Its translation is CSARVTAEDYNQPQHF.

V is TRBV29-1 and J is TRBJ2-7; TRBD2 is a possible D gene (7 bases). Germline CDR1 is SQVTM and CDR2 is ANQGSEA. This CDR3 is built from 13 residues. V was clipped by 4 bases and J by 3 bases, with 13 bases between them. CDR3 in DNA: TGCAGCGTTGTAGGGGGGGTGGGCTACGAGCAGTACTTC. Protein: CSVVGGVGYEQYF.

The V and J genes are TRBV5-1 and TRBJ2-7; maybe TRBD1 (5 bases). The germline gives CDR1 SGHRS, CDR2 YFSETQ. The CDR3 has 12 amino acids. V was shortened by 0 bases and J by 5 bases, with 6 bases between the two germline ends. The CDR3 sequence: CASSLGQHEQYF. The DNA of the CDR3 is TGCGCCAGCAGCTTGGGACAGCACGAGCAGTACTTC. The full variable domain, rest sourced from reference TRBV5-1 and TRBJ2-7, is KAGVTQTPRYLIKTRGQQVTLSCSPISGHRSVSWYQQTPGQGLQFLFEYFSETQRNKGNFPGRFSGRQFSNSRSEMNVSTLELGDSALYLCASSLGQHEQYFGPGTRLTVT.

The V and J genes are TRBV28 and TRBJ1-5; D is undetermined. The V and J ends lost 8 bases and 2 bases respectively, with 10 bases between them. The germline V gene encodes CDR1 MDHEN and CDR2 SYDVKM. The CDR3 is 13 residues long. The CDR3 coding sequence is TGTGCCAGCGGGGAAAGCCGCAATCAGCCCCAGCATTTT. It encodes CASGESRNQPQHF.

The gene calls are TRBV20-1 and TRBJ2-2; the D gene is possibly TRBD2 (6 bases). CDR1 is DFQATT, CDR2 SNEGSKA, per germline (reference sequence). Trimming pared 6 bases from V and 0 bases from J, leaving 8 bases between. The CDR3 is 13 amino acids. The chain's CDR3 is CSADYTNTGELFF. The DNA for the CDR3 is TGCAGTGCGGACTATACGAACACCGGGGAGCTGTTTTTT.

This sequence joins TRBV15 and TRBJ1-5; D call uncertain. V was shortened by 3 bases and J by 0 bases, with 18 bases between the two germline ends. Per the germline V gene, CDR1 is LNHNV and CDR2 is YYDKDF (reference sequence). The CDR3 consists of 18 residues. The CDR3 DNA is TGTGCCACCAGCAGTGATGGGCACGGAGGCCTTAGCAATCAGCCCCAGCATTTT. This gives the protein CATSSDGHGGLSNQPQHF.

V gene TRBV23-1 combines with J gene TRBJ2-7; 8 bases match TRBD2. TRBV23-1 is treated as an ORF (open reading frame) with a function not yet certain. The CDR3 loop spans 14 amino acids. The V and J ends lost 9 bases and 4 bases, in that order; junction bases with no gene match: 11. The CDR3 nucleotides read TGCGCCAGAATTGACTCCTGCGGGGGGTACGAGCAGTACTTC. Protein sequence: CARIDSCGGYEQYF.

This clonotype was counted a few times. The chain couples TRBV12-3 or TRBV12-4 to TRBJ2-5; the D is unclear. The CDR3 covers 11 residues. V was trimmed by 5 bases and J by 5 bases, leaving 6 bases between them. DNA of the CDR3: TGTGCCAGCAGTCAGCTGGAGACCCAGTACTTC. It encodes CASSQLETQYF.

The chain employs TRBV12-3 or TRBV12-4 and TRBJ2-2; 7 positions agree with TRBD2. The J segment lost 5 bases and the V segment lost 2 bases, leaving 8 bases of the junction unmatched. CDR3 size: 16 residues. In nucleotides, the CDR3 is TGTGCCAGCAGTTTAACTCCAGCGGGGAGGACCGGGGAGCTGTTTTTT. It specifies CASSLTPAGRTGELFF.

The rearrangement joins TRBV29-1 to TRBJ1-1; TRBD1 aligns across 7 bases. The V segment lost 6 bases and the J segment 3 bases; nucleotides outside the gene matches: 7. In germline, CDR1 is SQVTM, CDR2 ANQGSEA. This CDR3 is 13 amino acids long. The DNA of the CDR3 is TGCAGCGTCCAAGAGGGGGCATACACTGAAGCTTTCTTT. It encodes CSVQEGAYTEAFF.

The genes are TRBV30 and TRBJ1-2; D remains unclear. The CDR3 consists of 13 residues. Germline values: CDR1 GTSNPN, CDR2 SVGIG (reference sequence). Trimming removed 0 bases from V and 4 bases from J, with 9 bases in between. The CDR3 sequence is CAWSVMGIYGYTF. The DNA for the CDR3 is TGTGCCTGGAGTGTAATGGGAATCTATGGCTACACCTTC.

The chain is built from TRBV30 and TRBJ2-5; the match to TRBD1 covers 11 bases. The CDR3 covers 15 residues. Germline V lookup: CDR1 GTSNPN, CDR2 SVGIG (reference sequence). The V segment lost 0 bases and the J segment 3 bases; nucleotides outside the gene matches: 3. The CDR3 loop reads CAWSVWDRGKETQYF. CDR3 DNA sequence: TGTGCCTGGAGTGTATGGGACAGGGGGAAAGAGACCCAGTACTTC.

CDR3 nucleotides: TGTGCCAGCAGCTTAGTAACAGGATTTTATGGCTACACCTTC. It codes for CASSLVTGFYGYTF. The chain joins TRBV13 to TRBJ1-2; D may be TRBD1 (5 bases). The CDR3 sequence is 14 residues long. V shed 1 base and J shed 5 bases, with 11 bases lying between them. CDR1 PRHDT and CDR2 FYEKMQ come from the germline V gene (reference sequence).

The chain has TRBV13 and TRBJ2-1; no reliable D call. Trimming left V 6 bases short and J 7 bases short, with 7 bases between. This CDR3 has 11 residues. CDR1 is PRHDT and CDR2 is FYEKMQ in the germline V gene (reference sequence). CDR3 nucleotides: TGTGCCAGCAGGCAGGCTAATGAGCAGTTCTTC. It encodes CASRQANEQFF.

The rearrangement joins TRBV4-1 to TRBJ2-1; D gene ambiguous. CDR1 and CDR2 from the germline V gene are MGHRA and YSYEKL. This CDR3 contains 13 residues. Trimming left V 4 bases short and J 4 bases short, with 8 bases between. This chain's CDR3 is CASSRDEYNEQFF. CDR3 bases: TGCGCCAGCAGCCGGGATGAATACAATGAGCAGTTCTTC.

This clonotype came up once. The chain combines TRBV28 with TRBJ2-3; weak D call: TRBD2 (6 bases). This CDR3 contains 13 residues. V was pared by 8 bases and J by 5 bases, with 14 bases between. CDR1 is MDHEN and CDR2 is SYDVKM in the germline V gene. In DNA form, the CDR3 reads TGTGCCAGCGCGGGGAGATTGTTAGATACGCAGTATTTT. It codes for CASAGRLLDTQYF.

This clonotype appeared a single time. The genes are TRBV7-9 and TRBJ2-7; tentatively, D is TRBD2 (6 bases). CDR1 SEHNR and CDR2 FQNEAQ come from the germline V gene (reference sequence). Trimming pared 1 base from V and 3 bases from J, leaving 13 bases between. The CDR3 loop spans 15 amino acids. The CDR3 region has the DNA TGTGCCAGCAGCTTAGAGGCGGGGTCCATCTACGAGCAGTACTTC. It is translated as CASSLEAGSIYEQYF.

Turning to this clonotype: The junction departs from germline at one end; a sequencing error may be responsible. The chain employs TRBV3-1 and TRBJ1-2; D gene ambiguous. CDR1 is LGHDT, CDR2 YNNKEL, per germline (reference sequence). The CDR3 runs 15 residues. CDR3 coding DNA: TGTGCCAGCAGCCAAACCGTCGAGGGTAACCATGGCTACACCTTC. This encodes CASSQTVEGNHGYTF.

The chain carries TRBV15 and TRBJ2-5; maybe TRBD2 (5 bases). The CDR3 is made up of 13 amino acids. V was pared by 6 bases and J by 3 bases, with 11 bases between. Germline-derived CDR1 and CDR2 are LNHNV and YYDKDF (reference sequence). CDR3 amino acids: CATSGGGKETQYF. The CDR3 nucleotides are TGTGCCACCAGTGGAGGTGGAAAAGAGACCCAGTACTTC.

V gene TRBV27 combines with J gene TRBJ1-3, with D possibly being TRBD1 (5 bases). CDR1 and CDR2 from the germline V gene are MNHEY and SMNVEV (reference sequence). Trimming left V 5 bases short and J 4 bases short, with 12 bases between. CDR3 size: 14 residues. In nucleotides, the CDR3 is TGTGCCAGCAGTGCAGGGACTCGGGGAAACACCATATATTTT. Its translation is CASSAGTRGNTIYF.

The CDR3 region is CASSLNRGSYSPLHF. The CDR3 region has the DNA TGTGCCAGCAGCCTAAACAGGGGTTCTTATTCACCCCTCCACTTT. The chain recombines TRBV14 with TRBJ1-6, with 7 bases matching TRBD1. The V segment lost 4 bases and the J segment 8 bases; nucleotides outside the gene matches: 8. Germline CDR1 SGHDN, CDR2 FVKESK. The CDR3 extends over 15 amino acids.